The 5 T cell receptor beta chains listed next were all sequenced from one sample in a study of T cell responses to AZD1222 COVID-19 vaccine (dated by TCRdb to the early 2020s). The meaning of the sample's time point label: about 28 days (+/-7) after the second vaccine dose. The library came from the immunoSEQ multiplex PCR assay. This immuneACCESS table, as held by TCRdb, lists in-frame sequences with V and J called but not all clones. Of the missing ones, under half trace to an unresolved V gene in checked studies; the others have no known cause. The sample yields more than 95,000 clones; 85% were counted once. About 4.4% of the sample is taken by the ten largest. Sequencing used peripheral blood, obtained 28 days after the second AZD1222 dose. These receptors all come from an adult who received the AZD1222 COVID-19 vaccine.

V gene TRBV6-4 combines with J gene TRBJ2-3; D is unclear. CDR1 and CDR2 from the germline V gene are MRHNA and SNTAGT. The CDR3 is made up of 13 amino acids. Trimming removed 2 bases at V and 6 bases at J, with 9 bases between. The CDR3 bases are TGTGCCAGCAGTGACCCCACGAGGGATACGCAGTATTTT. Translation gives CASSDPTRDTQYF.

This chain connects TRBV28 to TRBJ2-3, with D perhaps TRBD1 (5 bases). V was clipped by 5 bases and J by 0 bases, with 9 bases between them. Germline CDR1 is MDHEN and CDR2 is SYDVKM. The CDR3 spans 14 residues. The CDR3 spells CASSDSASTDTQYF. In nucleotides, the CDR3 is TGTGCCAGCAGTGACAGCGCGAGCACAGATACGCAGTATTTT. The full variable domain, with the rest looked up from reference TRBV28 and TRBJ2-3, is DVKVTQSSRYLVKRTGEKVFLECVQDMDHENMFWYRQDPGLGLRLIYFSYDVKMKEKGDIPEGYSVSREKKERFSLILESASTNQTSMYLCASSDSASTDTQYFGPGTRLTVL.

The chain joins TRBV7-6 to TRBJ1-3; D is uncertain. The CDR3 sequence is 19 residues long. Trimming shortened V by 0 bases and J by 1 base, and 19 bases separated the two germline ends. Germline V lookup: CDR1 SGHVS, CDR2 FNYEAQ. The CDR3 bases are TGTGCCAGCAGCTTAGCTAATCAGCACACGCCTACTTCTGGAAACACCATATATTTT. Translating it yields CASSLANQHTPTSGNTIYF.

The chain couples TRBV12-3 or TRBV12-4 to TRBJ1-1; no firm D call. The CDR3 covers 13 residues. Between the trimmed V and J ends, which lost 3 bases and 0 bases, there was a span of 5 bases. CDR3 nucleotides: TGTGCCAGCAGTTTTACGGTGAACACTGAAGCTTTCTTT. Protein sequence: CASSFTVNTEAFF.

This chain's CDR3 is CASRDQQGANQPQHF. CDR3 bases: TGTGCCAGCAGAGACCAACAGGGGGCAAATCAGCCCCAGCATTTT. This chain connects TRBV6-5 to TRBJ1-5; 9 bases fit TRBD1. The CDR3 is 15 residues long. V lost 6 bases and J lost 4; bases outside the gene matches: 7. Germline V lookup: CDR1 MNHEY, CDR2 SVGAGI.